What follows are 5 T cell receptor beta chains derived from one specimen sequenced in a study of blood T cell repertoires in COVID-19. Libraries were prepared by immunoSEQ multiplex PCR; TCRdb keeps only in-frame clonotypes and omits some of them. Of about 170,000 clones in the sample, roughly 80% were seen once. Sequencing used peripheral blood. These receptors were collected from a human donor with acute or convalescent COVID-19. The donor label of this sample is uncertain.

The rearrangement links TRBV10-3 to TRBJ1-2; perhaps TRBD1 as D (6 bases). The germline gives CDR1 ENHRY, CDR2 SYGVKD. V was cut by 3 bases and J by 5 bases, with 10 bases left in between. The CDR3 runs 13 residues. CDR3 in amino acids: CAISETQGYGYTF. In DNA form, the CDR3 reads TGTGCCATCAGTGAAACGCAGGGGTATGGCTACACCTTC.

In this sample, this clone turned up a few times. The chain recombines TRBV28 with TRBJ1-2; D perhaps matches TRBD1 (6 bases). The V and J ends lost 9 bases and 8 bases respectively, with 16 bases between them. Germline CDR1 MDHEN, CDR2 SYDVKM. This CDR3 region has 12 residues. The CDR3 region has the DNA TGTGCCAGTCACAGGGACCTAAGGGGCTACACCTTC. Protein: CASHRDLRGYTF.

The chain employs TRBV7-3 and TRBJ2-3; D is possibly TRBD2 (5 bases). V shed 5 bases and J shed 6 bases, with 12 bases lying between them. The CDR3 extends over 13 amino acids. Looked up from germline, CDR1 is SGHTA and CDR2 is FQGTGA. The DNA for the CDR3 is TGTGCCAGCAGCACTAGGTCAGGCGATACGCAGTATTTT. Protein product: CASSTRSGDTQYF.

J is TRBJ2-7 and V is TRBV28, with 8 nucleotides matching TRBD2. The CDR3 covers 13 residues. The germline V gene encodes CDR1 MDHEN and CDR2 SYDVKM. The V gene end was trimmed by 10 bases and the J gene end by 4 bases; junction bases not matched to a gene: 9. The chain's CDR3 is CATQHPSGYEQYF. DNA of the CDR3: TGTGCCACCCAACACCCTAGCGGGTACGAGCAGTACTTC.

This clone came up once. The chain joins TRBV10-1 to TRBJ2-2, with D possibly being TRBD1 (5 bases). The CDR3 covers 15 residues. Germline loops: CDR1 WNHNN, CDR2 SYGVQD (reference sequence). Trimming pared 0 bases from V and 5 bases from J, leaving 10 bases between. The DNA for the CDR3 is TGCGCCAGCAGTGAGTCTCTGGCAGGGACCGGGGAGCTGTTTTTT. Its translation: CASSESLAGTGELFF.